This T cell receptor (beta chain) was sequenced in a study of T-cell memory formation after mild COVID-19. Whole-study context: Among the donors, TCR clusters were largely specific to each donor.

Regarding this clonotype: Its target is unknown.

Points from the study as a whole: Clones that contracted clustered mainly in CM and EM if CD4+ and in EMRA if CD8+.

The authors produced TCR alpha and TCR beta cDNA libraries with sample barcodes and UMIs by 5'RACE using constant-segment primers. TCRdb re-derived calls from the 5' RACE reads in MiXCR, one entry per CDR3 protein. Here the sample spans about 400,000 distinct CDR3 sequences, roughly 18% being singletons. The TCR comes from a man between 18 and 35 years old who had mild COVID-19 (a few samples of this study predate the infection). Cell type and time point are not known. The sample comprised PBMCs or a T cell subset sorted from them (not recorded which).

CDR3 DNA: TGTGCCAGCAGACCCGTTACTTCTAACTATGGCTACACCTTC. Translating it yields CASRPVTSNYGYTF. The chain employs TRBV7-9 and TRBJ1-2; no clear D gene. Germline V gives CDR1 SEHNR, CDR2 FQNEAQ (reference sequence). V was clipped by 6 bases and J by 0 bases, with 11 bases between them. CDR3 length equals 14 residues.